This T cell receptor beta chain was sequenced in a study of esophageal squamous cell carcinoma under preoperative chemotherapy. Study-level background: TCR repertoires were profiled from both peripheral blood T cells and tumor-infiltrating lymphocytes.

Stated time point: before preoperative PTX-NDP chemotherapy. On this clonotype itself: The antigen is undetermined. At one end, the junction sequence differs from germline, possibly due to a read error.

Germline assignment: CDR1 MNHNS and CDR2 SASEGT. This CDR3 contains 16 residues. TCRdb redid the calling of the PCR reads with MiXCR, one entry per CDR3 protein. Of about 30,000 distinct CDR3 sequences detected, around 50% appear once; the ten largest clones hold 10% to 15%. Study results and limitations: After treatment, tumor-infiltrating lymphocytes apparently came partly from blood T cells.

The sample was acquired from a patient given preoperative chemotherapy. The sequence was collected from a human donor with esophageal squamous cell carcinoma. The donor label of this sample is uncertain. The rearrangement links TRBV6-1 to TRBJ2-3, with D perhaps TRBD1 (6 bases). Written as DNA, the CDR3 is TGTGCCAGCGGGGAGCTTGGGGGCCGCGACCCAGAGACGCAGTACTTT. Translating gives CASGELGGRDPETQYF.